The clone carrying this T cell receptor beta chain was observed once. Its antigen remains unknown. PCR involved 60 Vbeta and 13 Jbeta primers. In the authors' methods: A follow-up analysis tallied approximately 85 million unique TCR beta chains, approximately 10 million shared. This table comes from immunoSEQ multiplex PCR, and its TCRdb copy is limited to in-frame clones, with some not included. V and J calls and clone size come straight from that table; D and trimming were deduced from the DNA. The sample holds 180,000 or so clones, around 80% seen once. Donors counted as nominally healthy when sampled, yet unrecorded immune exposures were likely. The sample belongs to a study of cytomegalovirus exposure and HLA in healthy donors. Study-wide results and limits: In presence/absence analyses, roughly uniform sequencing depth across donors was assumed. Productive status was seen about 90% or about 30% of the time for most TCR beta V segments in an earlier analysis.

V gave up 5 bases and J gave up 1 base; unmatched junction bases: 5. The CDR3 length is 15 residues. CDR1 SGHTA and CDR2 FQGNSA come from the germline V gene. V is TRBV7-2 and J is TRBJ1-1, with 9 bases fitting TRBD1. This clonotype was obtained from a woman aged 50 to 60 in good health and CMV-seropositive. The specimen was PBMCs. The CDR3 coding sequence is TGTGCCAGCAGCCCCGGACAGGGGTCGAACACTGAAGCTTTCTTT. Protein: CASSPGQGSNTEAFF.